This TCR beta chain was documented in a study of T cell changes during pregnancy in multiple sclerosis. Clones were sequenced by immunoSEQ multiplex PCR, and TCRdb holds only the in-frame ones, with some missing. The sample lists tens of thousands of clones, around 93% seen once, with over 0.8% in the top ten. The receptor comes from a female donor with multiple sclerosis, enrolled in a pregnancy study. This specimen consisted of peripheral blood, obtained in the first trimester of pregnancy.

This CDR3 reads CASSRTDWDSHTGELFF. The CDR3 nucleotides read TGTGCCAGCTCGCGTACCGATTGGGACAGCCACACCGGGGAGCTGTTTTTT. The rearrangement links TRBV5-5 to TRBJ2-2; 7 nucleotides align to TRBD1. This CDR3 spans 17 amino acids. The J segment lost 3 bases and the V segment lost 7 bases, leaving 15 bases of the junction unmatched. CDR1 SGHKS and CDR2 YYEKEE come from the germline V gene (reference sequence).